This is a list of T cell receptor beta chains from one sample in a study of T cell repertoires in cytomegalovirus infection. For these TCRs, the target antigens are not known. Via MiXCR, TCRdb re-called the reads, giving one row per CDR3 protein. The table shows 370,000 or so distinct CDR3 sequences, with about 35% occurring only once. The material sequenced was cultured PBMCs, taken from culture after CMV antigen stimulation. The source is a human donor in good health (CMV status not recorded). Some clones in this sample may be carry-over from other donors' samples. Each CDR3 is given with its conserved first and last residue. The D gene is left open where the match is weak. Clone size is shown for a subset of rows, as once, few, many or a class of expanded clone.

CASSAGGRARETQYF | TGTGCCAGCAGCGCAGGGGGCCGAGCCCGGGAGACCCAGTACTTC | TRBJ2-5 | TRBD1 | TRBV7-8 | few
CASSYQGTSGYNEQFF | TGTGCCAGCAGTTACCAGGGGACTAGCGGCTACAATGAGCAGTTCTTC | TRBJ2-1 | TRBD2 | TRBV6-2/TRBV6-3 | NA
CASSSRPIINQPQHF | TGTGCCAGTAGTTCTCGCCCTATAATAAATCAGCCCCAGCATTTT | TRBJ1-5 | NA | TRBV19 | NA
CASSSRDTFSYEQYF | TGCGCCAGCAGCTCCCGGGACACCTTCTCCTACGAGCAGTACTTC | TRBJ2-7 | NA | TRBV5-1 | NA
CASSVPGTSDTDTQYF | TGTGCCAGCAGTGTACCCGGGACTAGCGACACAGATACGCAGTATTTT | TRBJ2-3 | TRBD2 | TRBV28 | NA
CATSDPGRVSYNEQFF | TGTGCCACCAGTGACCCCGGCAGGGTCTCCTACAATGAGCAGTTCTTC | TRBJ2-1 | NA | TRBV24-1 | few
CASSSSGGYYNEQFF | TGTGCCAGCAGTTCATCTGGCGGGTACTACAATGAGCAGTTCTTC | TRBJ2-1 | NA | TRBV12-3/TRBV12-4 | NA
CASSQKVDTEAFF | TGTGCCAGTAGCCAAAAGGTGGACACTGAAGCTTTCTTT | TRBJ1-1 | NA | TRBV19 | NA
CSVGLRLAGVDNEQFF | TGCAGCGTTGGCCTTAGACTAGCGGGAGTTGACAATGAGCAGTTCTTC | TRBJ2-1 | TRBD2 | TRBV29-1 | NA
CASSQDRLAFNEQFF | TGCGCCAGCAGCCAAGATCGGCTAGCTTTCAATGAGCAGTTCTTC | TRBJ2-1 | NA | TRBV4-1 | few
CASSRGTSGTNTGELFF | TGTGCCAGCAGCCGGGGGACTAGCGGGACGAACACCGGGGAGCTGTTTTTT | TRBJ2-2 | TRBD2 | TRBV6-2/TRBV6-3 | few
CASGGLTNTGELFF | TGTGCCAGCGGGGGACTTACGAACACCGGGGAGCTGTTTTTT | TRBJ2-2 | NA | TRBV11-2 | few
CASSQDSTNTGELFF | TGCGCCAGCAGCCAAGATAGCACTAACACCGGGGAGCTGTTTTTT | TRBJ2-2 | NA | TRBV4-1 | NA
CASSLGEAYEQYF | TGTGCCAGCAGCTTAGGGGAAGCCTACGAGCAGTACTTC | TRBJ2-7 | NA | TRBV7-9 | NA
CASRSRGDAEAFF | TGTGCCAGCAGGTCCAGGGGAGACGCTGAAGCTTTCTTT | TRBJ1-1 | NA | TRBV27 | NA
CATTRVELSTDTQYF | TGCGCCACCACCAGGGTCGAGTTAAGCACAGATACGCAGTATTTT | TRBJ2-3 | NA | TRBV10-2 | few
CASFEQGALHVLTF | TGTGCCAGCTTCGAACAGGGGGCGCTCCACGTCCTGACTTTC | TRBJ2-6 | TRBD1 | TRBV5-4 | NA
CASSADRSKNIQYF | TGTGCCAGCAGCGCGGACAGATCCAAAAACATTCAGTACTTC | TRBJ2-4 | NA | TRBV7-2 | NA
CSATPSSSYNSPLHF | TGCAGTGCCACCCCATCTTCCTCCTATAATTCACCCCTCCACTTT | TRBJ1-6 | NA | TRBV20-1 | NA
CASSSSSPGEQYF | TGTGCCAGCAGTTCCTCCTCGCCTGGGGAGCAGTACTTC | TRBJ2-7 | NA | TRBV2 | once
CASSRDTGETQYF | TGTGCCAGCAGCAGGGACACCGGAGAGACCCAGTACTTC | TRBJ2-5 | NA | TRBV7-2 | few
CASSQAGRNSPLHF | TGTGCCAGCAGCCAAGCAGGGAGAAATTCACCCCTCCACTTT | TRBJ1-6 | NA | TRBV14 | NA
CASSHRDRGKEETQYF | TGTGCCAGCAGCCATCGGGACAGGGGGAAGGAGGAGACCCAGTACTTC | TRBJ2-5 | TRBD1 | TRBV7-6 | few
CASSSLLADYNEQFF | TGTGCCAGCAGCTCCCTCCTGGCAGACTACAATGAGCAGTTCTTC | TRBJ2-1 | NA | TRBV7-2 | few
CASSPGTYGGSISYNEQFF | TGTGCCAGCAGCCCCGGCACCTATGGTGGCTCGATATCCTACAATGAGCAGTTCTTC | TRBJ2-1 | NA | TRBV7-6 | few
CASKGVQGRYNEQFF | TGTGCCAGCAAAGGAGTACAGGGAAGATACAATGAGCAGTTCTTC | TRBJ2-1 | NA | TRBV2 | few
CASRAGGYGYTF | TGTGCCAGCAGGGCGGGGGGCTATGGCTACACCTTC | TRBJ1-2 | NA | TRBV7-9 | NA
CASSLEGARQETQYF | TGTGCCAGCAGCTTAGAGGGGGCACGGCAAGAGACCCAGTACTTC | TRBJ2-5 | TRBD1 | TRBV7-2 | few
CASSSTSGRPLNNEQFF | TGTGCCAGCAGCTCTACTAGCGGGAGGCCCCTTAACAATGAGCAGTTCTTC | TRBJ2-1 | TRBD2 | TRBV7-2 | few
CASGLGGGAGYRNEQFF | TGTGCTAGTGGTTTGGGGGGGGGCGCAGGATATCGCAATGAGCAGTTCTTC | TRBJ2-1 | NA | TRBV12-5 | few
CASSLLRTGTFTDTQYF | TGTGCCAGCAGTTTGCTCAGGACAGGCACCTTTACAGATACGCAGTATTTT | TRBJ2-3 | TRBD1 | TRBV27 | NA
CAISGRGTGGTDTQYF | TGTGCCATCAGTGGAAGGGGGACAGGGGGAACAGATACGCAGTATTTT | TRBJ2-3 | TRBD1 | TRBV10-3 | few
CASSPGLAHYEQYF | TGTGCCAGTAGCCCGGGACTAGCGCACTACGAGCAGTACTTC | TRBJ2-7 | TRBD2 | TRBV19 | NA
CASSFNRGAFF | TGTGCCAGCAGTTTCAACAGGGGTGCTTTCTTT | TRBJ1-1 | TRBD1 | TRBV28 | NA
CASRKTSGLSYNEQFF | TGTGCCAGCAGGAAGACTAGCGGCCTTTCCTACAATGAGCAGTTCTTC | TRBJ2-1 | TRBD2 | TRBV7-2 | few
CASSYSQRGMGDTQYF | TGTGCCAGCAGTTACTCCCAGCGAGGGATGGGGGATACGCAGTATTTT | TRBJ2-3 | NA | TRBV6-6 | many
CASSLGLAASSYNEQFF | TGTGCCAGCAGTTTAGGGCTAGCGGCTAGCTCCTACAATGAGCAGTTCTTC | TRBJ2-1 | TRBD2 | TRBV28 | NA